This T cell receptor (beta chain) was recovered during a study of cytomegalovirus exposure and HLA in healthy donors. Clones were read by immunoSEQ multiplex PCR, and TCRdb kept only the in-frame ones, dropping some. The sample shows some 330,000 clones, 70% to 90% of them seen only once. The donors belonged to the roughly 120-subject validation cohort, separate from the roughly 700-subject first cohort. The specimen sequenced was PBMCs. The TCR comes from a woman between 18 and 29 years old in good health and CMV-seronegative.

The CDR3 spells CASSFGTGPTYEQYF. The CDR3 DNA follows: TGTGCCAGCAGCTTTGGGACAGGACCAACTTACGAGCAGTACTTC. V gene TRBV5-8 combines with J gene TRBJ2-7; 8 positions agree with TRBD1. In germline, CDR1 is SGHTS, CDR2 YDEGEE. Germline trimming cut 2 bases from V and 4 bases from J; bases unmatched to any gene: 8. The CDR3 sequence is 15 residues long.